This T cell receptor beta chain originates from a study of T-cell reconstitution after alpha-beta-depleted transplantation in children. Study-level findings and limits: Surviving recipient cells, namely T cells and thymic progenitors, were the source of high day-60 TCRbeta diversity in some patients. By one year post-transplant, T-cell counts and diversity largely arose from T cells that were newly produced. At around two months after transplant, the alpha-beta T cells were reportedly derived from several hundred expanded clones that came from non-depleted graft cells.

From germline, CDR1 is SEHNR and CDR2 FQNEAQ (reference sequence). Trimming took off 4 bases at V and 4 bases at J, with 14 bases between the two ends. The CDR3 spans 15 residues. Unique molecular identifiers were built into the TCRbeta library. A single record per CDR3 protein comes from TCRdb applying MiXCR to the PCR reads. The sample holds 500,000 to 750,000 distinct CDR3 sequences, approximately 13% seen once. This clonotype was counted many times. The antigen remains unidentified. This receptor was obtained from a male patient aged 10 to 17 who had a stem cell transplant for acute myeloid leukemia, so the T cells may come from the graft donor. The chain employs TRBV7-9 and TRBJ2-1; possible D gene TRBD2, 5 bases. The material was PBMCs, mostly from graft donor cells, obtained 360 days after TCRalphabeta/CD19-depleted stem cell transplant. The CDR3 nucleotides are TGTGCCAGCAGCTCCCTCGAGTGGGAGTACAATGAGCAGTTCTTC. Amino acids: CASSSLEWEYNEQFF.